A selection of T cell receptor beta chains follows, all from one sample in a study of T cell repertoires in aging, cancer and after chemotherapy. MiXCR, applied by TCRdb to the multiplex PCR reads, yields one record per CDR3 protein. The sample yields 5,500 to 7,000 distinct CDR3 sequences, 27% seen once. The sequenced sample consisted of blood. All receptors derive from a human donor in good health. Both conserved end residues are part of each CDR3. The D gene is left open where the match is weak. The size field is filled for only some rows; it gives once, few, many or a size class.

j_call clone_size v_call d_call cdr3_nt cdr3_aa
TRBJ2-1 few TRBV4-1 . TGCGCCAGCAGCACCCACGACTGGGAGGAGGGGGTAAATGAGCAGTTCTTC CASSTHDWEEGVNEQFF
TRBJ2-2 medium-sized TRBV7-2 TRBD1 TGTGCCAGCAGCACCGGGACAGGGCTGACCGGGGAGCTGTTTTTT CASSTGTGLTGELFF
TRBJ2-7 medium-sized TRBV27 TRBD2 TGTGCCAGCAGTCCTATCGCCGGACTAGCGGGGACCTACGAGCAGTACTTC CASSPIAGLAGTYEQYF
TRBJ1-2 large TRBV30 TRBD1 TGTGCCTGGAGGAGGGGGACAGAAGCTCGTCACTACACCTTC CAWRRGTEARHYTF
TRBJ2-3 . TRBV5-4 TRBD2 TGTGCCAGCACCCCCGCGATAGCGGGAGGACGGACGTATTTT CASTPAIAGGRTYF
TRBJ2-7 medium-sized TRBV20-1 . TGCAGTGCTAGTCAGGGCGGGCGCAACTCCTACGAGCAGTACTTC CSASQGGRNSYEQYF
TRBJ2-7 medium-sized TRBV6-5 TRBD1 TGTGCCAGCAGTCCCGGGACAGGCTACGAGCAGTACTTC CASSPGTGYEQYF
TRBJ2-6 . TRBV12-5 . TGTGCTAGTGCCACGACAGGGAGGGACTCCCACTCTGGGGCCAACGTCCTGACTTTC CASATTGRDSHSGANVLTF
TRBJ2-2 medium-sized TRBV6-5 . TGTGCCAGCAGTTACGGACGTTCGAACACCGGGGAGCTGTTTTTT CASSYGRSNTGELFF
TRBJ2-7 medium-sized TRBV19 . TGTGCCAGTACCCGTCCAGACCGCTCCTACGAGCAGTACTTC CASTRPDRSYEQYF
TRBJ1-4 medium-sized TRBV6-5 . TGTGCCAGCAGTCCGCGGACCCAGTATGAAAAACTGTTTTTT CASSPRTQYEKLFF
TRBJ2-7 medium-sized TRBV27 . TGTGCCAGCAGTTTATTTGGGCTAGGGGTTGCGGAAGAGCAGTACTTC CASSLFGLGVAEEQYF
TRBJ2-1 medium-sized TRBV7-6 . TGTGCCAGCAGCCTCGGATTTTACAATGAGCAGTTCTTC CASSLGFYNEQFF